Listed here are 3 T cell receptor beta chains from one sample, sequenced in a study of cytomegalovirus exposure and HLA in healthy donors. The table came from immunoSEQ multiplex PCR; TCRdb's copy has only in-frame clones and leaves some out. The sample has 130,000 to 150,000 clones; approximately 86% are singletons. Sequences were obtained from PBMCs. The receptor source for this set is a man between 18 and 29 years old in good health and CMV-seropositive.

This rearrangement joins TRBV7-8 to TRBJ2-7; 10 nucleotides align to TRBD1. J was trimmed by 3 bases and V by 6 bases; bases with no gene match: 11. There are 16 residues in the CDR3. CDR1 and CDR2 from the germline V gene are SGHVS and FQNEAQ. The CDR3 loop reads CASRGPLWDRGYEQYF. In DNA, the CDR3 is TGTGCCAGCAGAGGGCCACTTTGGGACAGGGGCTACGAGCAGTACTTC. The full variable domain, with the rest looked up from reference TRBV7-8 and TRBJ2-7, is GAGVSQSPRYKVAKRGQDVALRCDPISGHVSLFWYQQALGQGPEFLTYFQNEAQLDKSGLPSDRFFAERPEGSVSTLKIQRTQQEDSAVYLCASRGPLWDRGYEQYFGPGTRLTVT.

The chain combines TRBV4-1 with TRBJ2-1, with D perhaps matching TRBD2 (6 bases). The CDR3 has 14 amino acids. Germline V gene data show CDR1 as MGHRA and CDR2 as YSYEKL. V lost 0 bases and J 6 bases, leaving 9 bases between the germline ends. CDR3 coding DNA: TGCGCCAGCAGCCAAGACCCTAGCGTCAATGAGCAGTTCTTC. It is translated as CASSQDPSVNEQFF.

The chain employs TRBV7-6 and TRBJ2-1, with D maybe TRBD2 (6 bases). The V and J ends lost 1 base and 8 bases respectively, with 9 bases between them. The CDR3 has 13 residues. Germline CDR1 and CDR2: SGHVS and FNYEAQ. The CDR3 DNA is TGTGCCAGCAGCTTAGACTGGGGGGATGAGCAGTTCTTC. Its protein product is CASSLDWGDEQFF. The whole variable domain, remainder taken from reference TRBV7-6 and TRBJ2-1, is GAGVSQSPRYKVTKRGQDVALRCDPISGHVSLYWYRQALGQGPEFLTYFNYEAQQDKSGLPNDRFSAERPEGSISTLTIQRTEQRDSAMYRCASSLDWGDEQFFGPGTRLTVL.